Below, 30 T cell receptor beta chains from the same sample are listed, as sequenced in a study of OX40 agonist ivuxolimab in advanced cancers. The library was generated by the immunoSEQ multiplex PCR assay. TCRdb obtained this table from immuneACCESS and retained in-frame rearrangements with V and J assigned. These tables miss some clones; where compared with another copy, unresolved V genes account for less than half of the shortfall, and the remainder is unexplained. A total of 55,000 to 80,000 clones appear in this sample, roughly four fifths of them only once. The ten biggest clones cover approximately 1% of the sample. The source material was CD4+ or CD8+ T cells sorted from blood, sampled in a trial of the OX40 agonist ivuxolimab. The receptor source for this set is an adult with an advanced solid tumor such as melanoma, head and neck, liver or kidney cancer.

The J gene is TRBJ1-5, the V gene TRBV18; D is ambiguous. CDR1 KGHSH and CDR2 LQKENI come from the germline V gene. V was clipped by 2 bases and J by 7 bases, with 6 bases between them. The CDR3 has 12 residues. Here the CDR3 reads CASSPGKQPQHF. CDR3 nucleotide sequence: TGTGCCAGCTCACCAGGAAAACAGCCCCAGCATTTT.

In this sample, this clone turned up a few times. The chain carries TRBV5-1 and TRBJ2-2; D is undetermined. CDR3 length equals 15 residues. Germline V gives CDR1 SGHRS, CDR2 YFSETQ. The V end lost 0 bases, the J end lost 5 bases, and 11 bases lay between the germline ends. The DNA for the CDR3 is TGCGCCAGCAGCTTGGGGGTCGTTTCGACCGGGGAGCTGTTTTTT. Translated: CASSLGVVSTGELFF. Full variable domain (outside the CDR3, taken from reference TRBV5-1 and TRBJ2-2): KAGVTQTPRYLIKTRGQQVTLSCSPISGHRSVSWYQQTPGQGLQFLFEYFSETQRNKGNFPGRFSGRQFSNSRSEMNVSTLELGDSALYLCASSLGVVSTGELFFGEGSRLTVL.

The chain joins TRBV11-2 to TRBJ1-1, with 8 nucleotides matching TRBD1. Germline V lookup: CDR1 SGHAT, CDR2 FQNNGV. The CDR3 is 16 amino acids. V lost 7 bases, J lost 0 bases, and 10 bases stayed unmatched. This chain's CDR3 is CASTGQGGRMNTEAFF. CDR3 coding DNA: TGTGCCAGCACCGGACAGGGTGGGAGGATGAACACTGAAGCTTTCTTT.

V gene TRBV7-8 combines with J gene TRBJ1-2; no firm D call. Germline assignment: CDR1 SGHVS and CDR2 FQNEAQ. Trimming removed 1 base at V and 4 bases at J, with 10 bases between. The CDR3 has 14 amino acids. CDR3 DNA: TGTGCCAGCAGCTTAGGGGTCGGCTTCTATGGCTACACCTTC. As protein: CASSLGVGFYGYTF.

The rearrangement uses TRBV5-1 and TRBJ2-3, with 11 bases aligning to TRBD2. This CDR3 is built from 19 residues. The junction had 17 bases not matched to a gene; V was cut back by 3 bases and J by 5 bases. The germline V gene encodes CDR1 SGHRS and CDR2 YFSETQ. This CDR3 is CASSWPRGGSGGARDTQYF. In DNA form, the CDR3 reads TGCGCCAGCAGCTGGCCCCGAGGGGGTAGCGGGGGGGCCAGAGATACGCAGTATTTT.

The chain recombines TRBV4-3 with TRBJ2-7; D may be TRBD1 or TRBD2 (5 bases each). Trimming removed 3 bases from V and 7 bases from J, with 22 bases in between. The germline CDR1 and CDR2 sequences are LGHNA and YSLEER. The CDR3 runs 16 residues. CDR3 loop: CASSQSYRDVQEEQYF. DNA for the CDR3: TGCGCCAGCAGCCAGTCCTACCGGGACGTCCAAGAAGAGCAGTACTTC.

This clone appeared once. The rearrangement joins TRBV30 to TRBJ2-6, with 9 bases fitting TRBD1. CDR3 length equals 14 residues. Looked up from germline, CDR1 is GTSNPN and CDR2 is SVGIG (reference sequence). V dropped 6 bases and J dropped 4; count of bases not matched to a gene: 4. The chain's CDR3 is CACRTGAGANVLTF. In nucleotides, the CDR3 is TGTGCCTGCCGGACAGGGGCGGGGGCCAACGTCCTGACTTTC.

The chain combines TRBV6-1 with TRBJ1-1; the match to TRBD1 covers 7 bases. This CDR3 has 15 residues. Germline V gene sequence: CDR1 MNHNS, CDR2 SASEGT. The trim removed 10 bases at V and 0 bases at J, leaving 11 bases unmatched. The CDR3 DNA reads as TGTGCCACCAGAAGGGACAGAATCTTGAACACTGAAGCTTTCTTT. It yields the protein CATRRDRILNTEAFF.

V and J are TRBV18 and TRBJ1-2; tentatively, D is TRBD1 (5 bases). CDR3 length equals 16 residues. CDR1 and CDR2 (germline): KGHSH, LQKENI. With 0 bases removed from V and 7 bases from J, the gap between germline ends came to 18 bases. This CDR3 is CASSPPAGKGVSGYTF. CDR3 DNA sequence: TGTGCCAGCTCACCACCGGCAGGAAAAGGGGTTAGTGGCTACACCTTC. Full variable domain (outside the CDR3, taken from reference TRBV18 and TRBJ1-2): NAGVMQNPRHLVRRRGQEARLRCSPMKGHSHVYWYRQLPEEGLKFMVYLQKENIIDESGMPKERFSAEFPKEGPSILRIQQVVRGDSAAYFCASSPPAGKGVSGYTFGSGTRLTVV.

This chain links TRBV6-5 with TRBJ1-1; possible D gene TRBD1, 6 bases. Per germline, CDR1 MNHEY and CDR2 SVGAGI. V shed 8 bases and J shed 2 bases, with 12 bases lying between them. CDR3 length: 13 amino acids. CDR3 amino acids: CASSGVHNTEAFF. The CDR3 coding sequence is TGTGCCAGCTCAGGGGTCCATAACACTGAAGCTTTCTTT.

V and J are TRBV10-3 and TRBJ2-1; 10 bases are a match to TRBD2. Unmatched junction bases numbered 10, after V lost 6 bases and J lost 8 bases. The CDR3 loop spans 15 amino acids. CDR1 and CDR2 from the germline V gene are ENHRY and SYGVKD. The DNA of the CDR3 is TGTGCCATCAGCAGAAGCGGGGGGGTTATAGATGAGCAGTTCTTC. Translation: CAISRSGGVIDEQFF.

CDR3 sequence: CASSDHGQKAYGYTF. The DNA of the CDR3 is TGTGCCAGCAGTGACCACGGACAGAAAGCCTATGGCTACACCTTC. This chain uses TRBV2 with TRBJ1-2, with a tentative D call TRBD1 (6 bases). The germline V gene has CDR1 SNHLY and CDR2 FYNNEI. V gave up 3 bases and J gave up 4 bases, with 15 bases separating them. The CDR3 length is 15 residues.

This chain uses TRBV27 with TRBJ1-4; D is possibly TRBD1 (5 bases). The CDR3 is made up of 14 amino acids. Germline loops: CDR1 MNHEY, CDR2 SMNVEV (reference sequence). Trimming pared 5 bases from V and 4 bases from J, leaving 11 bases between. This CDR3 is CASSILGVNEKLFF. DNA for the CDR3: TGTGCCAGCAGTATCCTAGGGGTTAATGAAAAACTGTTTTTT.

Notes on this clone: The identical CDR3 is also encoded by other nucleotide sequences in the sample. V usage is TRBV6-6 and J usage is TRBJ2-3; 7 bases match TRBD1. In germline, CDR1 is MNHNY, CDR2 SVGAGI (reference sequence). The V and J ends lost 2 bases and 2 bases, in that order; junction bases with no gene match: 4. The length of the CDR3 is 15 residues. CDR3 region: CASSYGTGDTDTQYF. In DNA form, the CDR3 reads TGTGCCAGCAGTTACGGTACAGGGGACACAGATACGCAGTATTTT.

A single count supports this clone. The V call is TRBV6-5, the J call TRBJ2-7; D is tentatively TRBD1 or TRBD2 (5 bases each). The CDR3 has 13 amino acids. Trimming left V 5 bases short and J 2 bases short, with 10 bases between. CDR1 is MNHEY, CDR2 SVGAGI, per germline. The DNA for the CDR3 is TGTGCCAGCAGTGGGACGGTTACCTACGAGCAGTACTTC. Translated: CASSGTVTYEQYF.

V is TRBV7-8 and J is TRBJ1-2; 12 bases line up with TRBD1. From germline, CDR1 is SGHVS and CDR2 FQNEAQ. V trimming: 5 bases; J trimming: 5 bases; junction bases outside the gene matches: 15. The CDR3 is made up of 18 amino acids. CDR3 loop: CASSPLSSRDRGRYGYTF. The CDR3 DNA reads as TGTGCCAGCAGCCCCCTATCGAGCCGGGACAGGGGGCGTTATGGCTACACCTTC.

This chain links TRBV7-9 with TRBJ2-7, with a weak D call TRBD2 (6 bases). The germline V gene encodes CDR1 SEHNR and CDR2 FQNEAQ (reference sequence). This CDR3 has 13 amino acids. The V end lost 0 bases, the J end lost 4 bases, and 7 bases lay between the germline ends. As DNA, the CDR3 is TGTGCCAGCAGCTTAGCGCGGGGTTACGAGCAGTACTTC. It specifies CASSLARGYEQYF.

The CDR3 bases are TGTGCCAGCAGCTTAGGTCTTTCCGGGGAGCTGTTTTTT. Protein product: CASSLGLSGELFF. The chain combines TRBV11-3 with TRBJ2-2; D is ambiguous. V was shortened by 1 base and J by 6 bases, with 6 bases between the two germline ends. The CDR3 extends over 13 amino acids. CDR1 is SGHNT, CDR2 YENEEA, per germline.

The chain couples TRBV7-2 to TRBJ1-6; TRBD1 might be the D (5 bases). The CDR3 is 14 amino acids. Trimming stripped 3 bases from V and 6 bases from J, with 9 bases between. Germline values: CDR1 SGHTA, CDR2 FQGNSA. CDR3 coding DNA: TGTGCCAGCAGCTTCGGGGGGGGTAATTCACCCCTCCACTTT. Its translation: CASSFGGGNSPLHF.

The V gene is TRBV7-9, the J gene TRBJ1-4, with a weak D call TRBD1 (5 bases). The CDR3 spans 15 residues. Looked up from germline, CDR1 is SEHNR and CDR2 is FQNEAQ (reference sequence). Trimming left V 5 bases short and J 7 bases short, with 17 bases between. CDR3 amino acids: CASSNLVGRGEKLFF. The DNA for the CDR3 is TGTGCCAGCAGCAACTTAGTGGGACGGGGTGAAAAACTGTTTTTT.

V is TRBV5-4 and J is TRBJ2-7; a weak D match, TRBD2 (5 bases). The CDR3 is 13 amino acids. Germline assignment: CDR1 SGHNT and CDR2 YYREEE (reference sequence). V lost 4 bases, J lost 6 bases, and 14 bases lay in between. The CDR3 reads CASSPQLGPEQYF. In nucleotides, the CDR3 is TGTGCCAGCAGCCCCCAACTAGGACCCGAGCAGTACTTC.

The J gene is TRBJ1-5, the V gene TRBV5-8; D uncertain. CDR3 length equals 14 residues. Looked up from germline, CDR1 is SGHTS and CDR2 is YDEGEE. V was trimmed by 2 bases and J by 5 bases, leaving 11 bases between them. CDR3 bases: TGTGCCAGCAGCTTCCTTTTCGGGGATCAGCCCCAGCATTTT. Protein sequence: CASSFLFGDQPQHF.

V and J are TRBV5-4 and TRBJ1-2; D is uncertain. Germline CDR1 is SGHNT and CDR2 is YYREEE (reference sequence). This CDR3 comprises 12 residues. V lost 4 bases, J lost 1 base, and 5 bases lay in between. In DNA, the CDR3 is TGTGCCAGCAGCAATGATAACTATGGCTACACCTTC. Its translation: CASSNDNYGYTF.

The chain carries TRBV7-8 and TRBJ2-5; 12 bases agree with TRBD1. V was pared by 1 base and J by 6 bases, with 9 bases of the junction left unmatched. This CDR3 has 17 residues. Germline CDR1 SGHVS, CDR2 FQNEAQ. CDR3 sequence: CASSLGAGTGGGKTQYF. As DNA, the CDR3 is TGTGCCAGCAGCTTAGGGGCCGGGACAGGGGGCGGAAAGACCCAGTACTTC.

This rearrangement joins TRBV4-3 to TRBJ1-2, with D maybe TRBD1 (5 bases). Germline CDR1 and CDR2: LGHNA and YSLEER. V shed 0 bases and J shed 4 bases, with 12 bases lying between them. CDR3 size: 15 residues. The DNA for the CDR3 is TGCGCCAGCAGCCAAGAAACCCCCAGGGCCTATGGCTACACCTTC. Residues: CASSQETPRAYGYTF.

The V call is TRBV7-2, the J call TRBJ1-3; maybe TRBD1 (6 bases). This CDR3 is built from 12 residues. V was pared by 5 bases and J by 4 bases, with 6 bases between. Germline lookup yields CDR1 SGHTA and CDR2 FQGNSA. In nucleotides, the CDR3 is TGTGCCAGCAGCCAGGGGGGAAACACCATATATTTT. Protein: CASSQGGNTIYF.

V gene TRBV2 combines with J gene TRBJ2-7; possible D gene TRBD1, 5 bases. The CDR3 has 14 residues. The germline CDR1 and CDR2 sequences are SNHLY and FYNNEI. Trimming left V 6 bases short and J 0 bases short, with 12 bases between. The CDR3 here is CASRTDYSSYEQYF. DNA for the CDR3: TGTGCCAGCAGGACAGATTACAGCTCCTACGAGCAGTACTTC. Full variable domain (rest looked up from reference TRBV2 and TRBJ2-7): EPEVTQTPSHQVTQMGQEVILRCVPISNHLYFYWYRQILGQKVEFLVSFYNNEISEKSEIFDDQFSVERPDGSNFTLKIRSTKLEDSAMYFCASRTDYSSYEQYFGPGTRLTVT.

V is TRBV27 and J is TRBJ1-6; D remains unclear. Looked up from germline, CDR1 is MNHEY and CDR2 is SMNVEV (reference sequence). The CDR3 totals 13 residues. Trimming pared 4 bases from V and 9 bases from J, leaving 10 bases between. CDR3 in DNA: TGTGCCAGCAGTTATACCCCACCTTCACCCCTCCACTTT. Amino acid sequence: CASSYTPPSPLHF.

The chain joins TRBV13 to TRBJ2-7; D is ambiguous. The CDR3 contains 14 residues. Germline V CDR1 and CDR2: PRHDT, FYEKMQ (reference sequence). Between the trimmed V and J ends, which lost 0 bases and 0 bases, there was a span of 6 bases. The CDR3 coding sequence is TGTGCCAGCAGCTTAGGACTTGACTCCTACGAGCAGTACTTC. It translates to CASSLGLDSYEQYF. Drawing the rest from reference TRBV13 and TRBJ2-7, the complete variable domain is AAGVIQSPRHLIKEKRETATLKCYPIPRHDTVYWYQQGPGQDPQFLISFYEKMQSDKGSIPDRFSAQQFSDYHSELNMSSLELGDSALYFCASSLGLDSYEQYFGPGTRLTVT.

The rearrangement joins TRBV2 to TRBJ2-7, with D unclear. Trimming took off 1 base at V and 4 bases at J, with 5 bases between the two ends. Per the germline V gene, CDR1 is SNHLY and CDR2 is FYNNEI. The CDR3 totals 12 residues. DNA of the CDR3: TGTGCCAGCAGTGAAGGACGGTACGAGCAGTACTTC. Translation: CASSEGRYEQYF.